Listed here are 32 T cell receptor beta chains from one sample, sequenced in a study of T cell responses to AZD1222 COVID-19 vaccine. Repertoires were generated with immunoSEQ multiplex PCR, while TCRdb's copy carries only in-frame clones and drops some. The sample contains about 120,000 clones, under 95% of which appear only once. This specimen was peripheral blood, taken 28 days after the second AZD1222 dose. The receptors were gathered from an adult who received the AZD1222 COVID-19 vaccine.

The gene calls are TRBV5-5 and TRBJ2-5; D possibly corresponds to TRBD1 (6 bases). With 0 bases removed from V and 0 bases from J, the gap between germline ends came to 12 bases. The germline V gene encodes CDR1 SGHKS and CDR2 YYEKEE (reference sequence). The CDR3 is 16 amino acids. CDR3 DNA sequence: TGTGCCAGCAGCTTGGGTAGACAGGCGCACCAAGAGACCCAGTACTTC. Protein sequence: CASSLGRQAHQETQYF.

The rearrangement links TRBV7-2 to TRBJ2-3, with 7 bases matching TRBD2. J gave up 2 bases and V 5 bases, and 10 bases lay outside the gene matches. There are 16 residues in the CDR3. Germline V gene sequence: CDR1 SGHTA, CDR2 FQGNSA. CDR3 sequence (DNA): TGTGCCAGCAGCACACGCTCCCTAGCGGTCACAGATACGCAGTATTTT. Protein product: CASSTRSLAVTDTQYF.

This clone has just a few counts. The chain carries TRBV7-6 and TRBJ2-2, with unresolved D. Germline V gives CDR1 SGHVS, CDR2 FNYEAQ. The CDR3 covers 12 residues. Trimming took off 0 bases at V and 6 bases at J, with 2 bases between the two ends. CDR3 protein: CASSLAAGELFF. The CDR3 DNA follows: TGTGCCAGCAGCTTAGCTGCCGGGGAGCTGTTTTTT.

The rearrangement uses TRBV9 and TRBJ1-2; 8 nucleotides align to TRBD1. CDR1 and CDR2 from the germline V gene are SGDLS and YYNGEE. This CDR3 has 14 residues. V lost 0 bases, J lost 5 bases, and 3 bases stayed unmatched. The DNA for the CDR3 is TGTGCCAGCAGCGTAGGGGACAGGACTTATGGCTACACCTTC. Encoded protein: CASSVGDRTYGYTF.

This clone has only a few counts. V is TRBV3-1 (or the pseudogene TRBV3-2) and J is TRBJ1-2; maybe TRBD1 (5 bases). The CDR3 has 17 amino acids. Germline-derived CDR1 and CDR2 are LGHDT and YNNKEL (reference sequence). V dropped 4 bases and J dropped 7 bases, with 25 bases sitting between them. The CDR3 nucleotides are TGTGCCAGCAGCCCCATGAGCCCCGGGGCCGGAGAAGGTGGCTACACCTTC. Its protein product is CASSPMSPGAGEGGYTF.

This clone was observed a single time. V is TRBV21-1 and J is TRBJ1-1. TRBV21-1 is a pseudogene segment. This CDR3 comprises 16 residues. The CDR3 DNA follows: TGTGCCAGCAGCAAAGGGGACGCCTTCTGGGACACTGAAGCTTTCTTT. It is translated as CASSKGDAFWDTEAFF.

The V gene is TRBV7-3, the J gene TRBJ2-2; weak D call: TRBD1 (5 bases). The ends were cut back, 0 bases at V and 6 bases at J, with 17 bases in the middle. CDR3 size: 17 residues. Germline lookup yields CDR1 SGHTA and CDR2 FQGTGA. This CDR3 reads CASSLTSGRVRAGELFF. CDR3 nucleotide sequence: TGTGCCAGCAGCTTAACGTCGGGCAGGGTTCGCGCCGGGGAGCTGTTTTTT.

The chain is built from TRBV12-3 or TRBV12-4 and TRBJ1-1, with a weak D call TRBD1 (5 bases). The CDR3 totals 13 residues. Trimming shortened V by 4 bases and J by 8 bases, and 14 bases separated the two germline ends. DNA for the CDR3: TGTGCCAGCAGTTCCAACCCGGGGGTCGAAGCTTTCTTT. This codes for CASSSNPGVEAFF.

V usage is TRBV5-1 and J usage is TRBJ2-3; the D is unclear. V shed 9 bases and J shed 0 bases, with 17 bases lying between them. The CDR3 runs 15 residues. Germline V lookup: CDR1 SGHRS, CDR2 YFSETQ. In DNA, the CDR3 is TGCGCCACCACGCTGAGAGGCTTTAGCACAGATACGCAGTATTTT. Protein product: CATTLRGFSTDTQYF.

The chain carries TRBV9 and TRBJ2-1, with a tentative D call TRBD1 (6 bases). The CDR3 covers 12 residues. Trimming shortened V by 6 bases and J by 12 bases, and 16 bases separated the two germline ends. From germline, CDR1 is SGDLS and CDR2 YYNGEE. Here the CDR3 reads CASTQEGGAQFF. The DNA of the CDR3 is TGTGCCAGCACCCAGGAAGGGGGTGCGCAGTTCTTC. Full variable domain (outside the CDR3, taken from reference TRBV9 and TRBJ2-1): DSGVTQTPKHLITATGQRVTLRCSPRSGDLSVYWYQQSLDQGLQFLIQYYNGEERAKGNILERFSAQQFPDLHSELNLSSLELGDSALYFCASTQEGGAQFFGPGTRLTVL.

The chain combines TRBV5-4 with TRBJ2-1, with 9 nucleotides matching TRBD2. Germline values: CDR1 SGHNT, CDR2 YYREEE (reference sequence). The CDR3 sequence is 16 residues long. Germline trimming cut 0 bases from V and 9 bases from J; bases unmatched to any gene: 10. CDR3 nucleotide sequence: TGTGCCAGCAGCTTGGGGGCTAGCGGGATGTATGGTGAGCAGTTCTTC. Amino acids: CASSLGASGMYGEQFF. The complete variable domain, with remaining parts taken from reference TRBV5-4 and TRBJ2-1, reads ETGVTQSPTHLIKTRGQQVTLRCSSQSGHNTVSWYQQALGQGPQFIFQYYREEENGRGNFPPRFSGLQFPNYSSELNVNALELDDSALYLCASSLGASGMYGEQFFGPGTRLTVL.

This clone appeared a single time. The genes are TRBV2 and TRBJ1-1; possibly TRBD1 for D (6 bases). This CDR3 is 13 amino acids long. Germline V CDR1 and CDR2: SNHLY, FYNNEI. With 5 bases removed from V and 1 base from J, the gap between germline ends came to 8 bases. CDR3 DNA sequence: TGTGCCAGCAGTTCGGACAGGAACACTGAAGCTTTCTTT. Translated, it gives CASSSDRNTEAFF.

This sequence joins TRBV12-3 or TRBV12-4 and TRBJ1-2; tentative D call: TRBD1 (5 bases). Trimming left V 3 bases short and J 8 bases short, with 13 bases between. This CDR3 region has 13 residues. Here the CDR3 reads CASSFGRVGGYTF. In DNA, the CDR3 is TGTGCCAGCAGTTTTGGCAGGGTGGGAGGCTACACCTTC.

The chain links TRBV5-1 to TRBJ1-2; no clear D. Germline V CDR1 and CDR2: SGHRS, YFSETQ. The CDR3 has 12 residues. The CDR3: CATTGKGRGYTF. In DNA, the CDR3 is TGCGCGACCACGGGAAAGGGTCGAGGCTACACCTTC.

This chain uses TRBV4-3 with TRBJ2-6; 7 bases line up with TRBD1. The CDR3 covers 17 residues. V was clipped by 3 bases and J by 0 bases; unmatched bases: 5. The germline gives CDR1 LGHNA, CDR2 YSLEER. The CDR3 DNA is TGCGCCAGCAGCCACGGGACAGCTTCCTCTGGGGCCAACGTCCTGACTTTC. This translates into CASSHGTASSGANVLTF.

The chain carries TRBV19 and TRBJ1-1; D unresolved. V lost 1 base to trimming and J lost 0 bases, with 0 bases between them. CDR1 and CDR2 (germline): LNHDA, SQIVND (reference sequence). The CDR3 consists of 12 residues. CDR3 loop: CASSIVNTEAFF. DNA of the CDR3: TGTGCCAGTAGTATAGTGAACACTGAAGCTTTCTTT.

CDR3 sequence reads: CASSSRTGMGQPQHF. For the CDR3, the DNA is TGTGCCAGCAGTTCCCGGACAGGGATGGGTCAGCCCCAGCATTTT. V and J are TRBV7-8 and TRBJ1-5; TRBD1 matches 8 bases. The CDR3 extends over 15 amino acids. CDR1 SGHVS and CDR2 FQNEAQ come from the germline V gene. V was clipped by 6 bases and J by 6 bases; unmatched bases: 10.

J is TRBJ1-2 and V is TRBV12-3 or TRBV12-4; TRBD1 might be the D (5 bases). Trimming took 6 bases from V and 6 from J, leaving 11 bases between them. The CDR3 runs 12 residues. The CDR3 DNA is TGTGCCAGCAGCTCGTGGGGCCATGGCTACACCTTC. This translates into CASSSWGHGYTF.

This clone was counted only a few times. The gene calls are TRBV5-1 and TRBJ1-2; a possible D gene is TRBD1 (5 bases). CDR3 length: 15 residues. The germline V gene has CDR1 SGHRS and CDR2 YFSETQ. The V end was cut by 4 bases, the J end by 6 bases, with 19 bases between. CDR3 in DNA: TGCGCCAGCAGCGGGGCAGGGCCTGTCACTGATGGCTACACCTTC. It specifies CASSGAGPVTDGYTF.

The V call is TRBV5-1, the J call TRBJ2-2, with D unresolved. CDR3 size: 13 residues. V dropped 1 base and J dropped 8 bases, with 9 bases sitting between them. CDR1 and CDR2 (germline): SGHRS, YFSETQ. CDR3 bases: TGCGCCAGCAGCTTGACTTCCGTAGGGGAGCTGTTTTTT. Protein sequence: CASSLTSVGELFF.

The gene calls are TRBV27 and TRBJ1-6; no clear D gene. With 8 bases removed from V and 4 bases from J, the gap between germline ends came to 12 bases. Germline V gives CDR1 MNHEY, CDR2 SMNVEV (reference sequence). This CDR3 has 14 residues. The CDR3 reads CASSPRAYNSPLHF. DNA of the CDR3: TGTGCCAGCTCCCCGAGGGCGTATAATTCACCCCTCCACTTT.

The rearrangement uses TRBV29-1 and TRBJ1-1; 9 positions agree with TRBD1. Germline V CDR1 and CDR2: SQVTM, ANQGSEA. Germline trimming cut 7 bases from V and 1 base from J; bases unmatched to any gene: 4. This CDR3 spans 13 amino acids. DNA for the CDR3: TGCAGCGCTTGGACAGGGGAGAACACTGAAGCTTTCTTT. This encodes CSAWTGENTEAFF.

The chain joins TRBV6-5 to TRBJ1-2, with D maybe TRBD1 (6 bases). The CDR3 sequence is 16 residues long. The germline V gene encodes CDR1 MNHEY and CDR2 SVGAGI. With 2 bases removed from V and 2 bases from J, the gap between germline ends came to 15 bases. The CDR3 DNA is TGTGCCAGCAGTTACCCCGAGGCAGGGGAGAACTATGGCTACACCTTC. This gives the protein CASSYPEAGENYGYTF.

CDR3 sequence: CASSPGLDNQPQHF. The CDR3 DNA sequence: TGTGCCAGCTCACCAGGGTTGGACAATCAGCCCCAGCATTTT. The chain recombines TRBV18 with TRBJ1-5; D gene ambiguous. The germline gives CDR1 KGHSH, CDR2 LQKENI. Trimming took 2 bases from V and 3 from J, leaving 8 bases between them. The CDR3 extends over 14 amino acids.

This rearrangement joins TRBV7-2 to TRBJ1-1; no definite D call. The CDR3 spans 15 residues. Trimming left V 2 bases short and J 1 base short, with 11 bases between. Germline V gene lookup returns CDR1 SGHTA and CDR2 FQGNSA. In nucleotides, the CDR3 is TGTGCCAGCAGCTTATATGGTAACTCGAACACTGAAGCTTTCTTT. Amino acid sequence: CASSLYGNSNTEAFF.

The chain has TRBV2 and TRBJ2-3, with 7 bases identical to TRBD2. The germline V gene encodes CDR1 SNHLY and CDR2 FYNNEI. The J segment lost 3 bases and the V segment lost 4 bases, leaving 10 bases of the junction unmatched. The CDR3 extends over 16 amino acids. The DNA of the CDR3 is TGTGCCAGCAGTGTCGGTGGGAGGGCCGGGACAGATACGCAGTATTTT. It codes for CASSVGGRAGTDTQYF.

The chain has TRBV3-1 (or the pseudogene TRBV3-2) and TRBJ2-1; TRBD1 matches at 9 bases. The V gene's germline CDR1 is LGHDT and CDR2 YNNKEL (reference sequence). The CDR3 is 14 residues long. With V trimmed by 10 bases and J by 6 bases, 10 bases remained unmatched. The CDR3 DNA follows: TGTGCCACGTCCGTAACAGGGGGCTTCAATGAGCAGTTCTTC. It is translated as CATSVTGGFNEQFF.

The rearrangement uses TRBV5-1 and TRBJ1-4, with D possibly matching TRBD1 (5 bases). Germline V lookup: CDR1 SGHRS, CDR2 YFSETQ. V was shortened by 4 bases and J by 6 bases, with 13 bases between the two germline ends. The CDR3 is 14 residues long. Here the CDR3 reads CASSRGEMYEKLFF. Written as DNA, the CDR3 is TGCGCCAGCAGCCGAGGGGAAATGTATGAAAAACTGTTTTTT. Full variable domain (rest looked up from reference TRBV5-1 and TRBJ1-4): KAGVTQTPRYLIKTRGQQVTLSCSPISGHRSVSWYQQTPGQGLQFLFEYFSETQRNKGNFPGRFSGRQFSNSRSEMNVSTLELGDSALYLCASSRGEMYEKLFFGSGTQLSVL.

The genes are TRBV7-9 and TRBJ1-4, with TRBD1 identical over 10 bases. CDR3 length equals 18 residues. V lost 5 bases, J lost 2 bases, and 11 bases stayed unmatched. Looked up from germline, CDR1 is SEHNR and CDR2 is FQNEAQ (reference sequence). For the CDR3, the DNA is TGTGCCAGCAGCCCGCTGGCCGGACAGGGGGAGACTAATGAAAAACTGTTTTTT. Protein: CASSPLAGQGETNEKLFF.

This chain uses TRBV6-2 or TRBV6-3 with TRBJ1-1; D remains unclear. Trimming took off 0 bases at V and 7 bases at J, with 9 bases between the two ends. The CDR3 totals 13 residues. CDR1 is MNHEY, CDR2 SVGEGT, per germline. This chain's CDR3 is CASSYSWGGEAFF. The CDR3 DNA sequence: TGTGCCAGCAGTTACTCGTGGGGAGGTGAAGCTTTCTTT.

The genes are TRBV6-2 or TRBV6-3 and TRBJ2-7, with 12 bases that match TRBD2. V trimming: 6 bases; J trimming: 5 bases; junction bases outside the gene matches: 5. The CDR3 is made up of 14 amino acids. CDR1 MNHEY and CDR2 SVGEGT come from the germline V gene. This chain's CDR3 is CASSPSGRANEQYF. CDR3 DNA: TGTGCCAGCAGCCCTAGCGGGAGGGCTAACGAGCAGTACTTC.

In its sample, this clone was seen a few times. This sequence joins TRBV5-8 and TRBJ2-7; D unclear. Between the trimmed V and J ends, which lost 3 bases and 4 bases, there was a span of 5 bases. This CDR3 has 11 residues. Germline-derived CDR1 and CDR2 are SGHTS and YDEGEE. The CDR3 is CASSSPYEQYF. In DNA, the CDR3 is TGTGCCAGCAGCTCCCCTTACGAGCAGTACTTC.